Listed here are 32 T cell receptor beta chains from one sample, sequenced in a study of T cell responses to AZD1222 COVID-19 vaccine. Clones were sequenced by immunoSEQ multiplex PCR, and TCRdb holds only the in-frame ones, with some missing. The sample consists of 200,000 or so clones, around 86% of them appearing once. Here the sequenced sample was peripheral blood, taken on day 0 of MenACWY control vaccination. The receptors shown here come from an adult in good health.

This sequence joins TRBV24-1 and TRBJ1-5, with TRBD1 identical over 7 bases. The CDR3 totals 13 residues. Germline assignment: CDR1 KGHDR and CDR2 SFDVKD. J was trimmed by 5 bases and V by 9 bases; bases with no gene match: 6. CDR3 bases: TGTGCCACCCAGGGGGAAGGCGATCAGCCCCAGCATTTT. Residues: CATQGEGDQPQHF.

The chain is built from TRBV7-3 and TRBJ1-6; the D gene is possibly TRBD1 (5 bases). V lost 2 bases, J lost 10 bases, and 12 bases lay in between. Germline loops: CDR1 SGHTA, CDR2 FQGTGA. The CDR3 sequence is 14 residues long. The DNA of the CDR3 is TGTGCCAGCAGCTTAGGAGGGCGGGGGTCACCCCTCCACTTT. Its translation is CASSLGGRGSPLHF.

The V call is TRBV30, the J call TRBJ1-2, with 7 positions matching TRBD1. Germline V lookup: CDR1 GTSNPN, CDR2 SVGIG (reference sequence). The V gene end was trimmed by 0 bases and the J gene end by 6 bases; junction bases not matched to a gene: 7. The CDR3 is 14 residues long. The CDR3 protein is CAWSVRQGYDGYTF. In DNA, the CDR3 is TGTGCCTGGAGTGTACGACAGGGTTATGATGGCTACACCTTC.

This chain links TRBV30 with TRBJ2-7, with D possibly matching TRBD1 (5 bases). This CDR3 is built from 11 residues. The germline V gene encodes CDR1 GTSNPN and CDR2 SVGIG (reference sequence). The DNA of the CDR3 is TGTGCTGTGGGGCAGGGCTACGAGCAGTACTTC. It yields the protein CAVGQGYEQYF.

The chain couples TRBV29-1 to TRBJ1-3; D remains ambiguous. Germline assignment: CDR1 SQVTM and CDR2 ANQGSEA. CDR3 length equals 12 residues. V lost 3 bases, J lost 4 bases, and 7 bases lay in between. The CDR3 here is CSVEAGGNTIYF. The CDR3 region has the DNA TGCAGCGTTGAGGCGGGGGGAAACACCATATATTTT.

The V gene is TRBV28, the J gene TRBJ2-7; D call uncertain. Germline CDR1 reads MDHEN; CDR2 reads SYDVKM. V was trimmed by 4 bases and J by 6 bases, leaving 16 bases between them. There are 14 residues in the CDR3. The CDR3 spells CASSYAGPRVEQYF. The CDR3 region has the DNA TGTGCCAGCAGTTATGCTGGCCCCCGAGTCGAGCAGTACTTC.

The rearrangement links TRBV28 to TRBJ2-5; 9 nucleotides match TRBD1. Germline trimming cut 3 bases from V and 8 bases from J; bases unmatched to any gene: 10. This CDR3 is built from 15 residues. Germline CDR1 and CDR2: MDHEN and SYDVKM. The DNA for the CDR3 is TGTGCCAGCAGTTTGGATGGACAGGGGCGTCTCACCCAGTACTTC. Translating it yields CASSLDGQGRLTQYF.

The V call is TRBV5-8, the J call TRBJ2-5; 7 bases agree with TRBD2. The CDR3 is 14 amino acids. Per germline, CDR1 SGHTS and CDR2 YDEGEE. J gave up 5 bases and V 4 bases, and 8 bases lay outside the gene matches. The CDR3 sequence is CASSLVAGYETQYF. DNA of the CDR3: TGTGCCAGCAGCCTAGTAGCGGGTTACGAGACCCAGTACTTC.

The rearrangement joins TRBV5-5 to TRBJ2-5; 9 nucleotides line up with TRBD1. This CDR3 is 16 amino acids long. V gave up 4 bases and J gave up 5 bases; unmatched junction bases: 12. The germline CDR1 and CDR2 sequences are SGHKS and YYEKEE (reference sequence). This chain's CDR3 is CASSAGDRDFSETQYF. The CDR3 DNA reads TGTGCCAGCAGCGCCGGGGACAGGGATTTTTCGGAGACCCAGTACTTC.

A remark on this clone: The final CDR3 position lacks the conserved phenylalanine or tryptophan, pointing to a likely read error. No DNA is shown, since the ends of the CDR3 on it are uncertain; the CDR3 is the one TCRdb lists. The gene calls are TRBV5-8 and TRBJ1-5; the table's D call TRBD1 went unverified against the DNA. The CDR3 has 13 residues if both end residues are counted. Germline loops: CDR1 SGHTS, CDR2 YDEGEE. Here the CDR3 reads CASSSRIAGTFSS.

The J gene is TRBJ1-2, the V gene TRBV7-2; no definite D call. The V end lost 4 bases, the J end lost 8 bases, and 17 bases lay between the germline ends. The CDR3 totals 14 residues. CDR1 is SGHTA and CDR2 is FQGNSA in the germline V gene. The CDR3 region has the DNA TGTGCCAGCAGCTCCTCCGGAGGGATTGGGGGCTACACCTTC. As protein: CASSSSGGIGGYTF.

The sample holds a few counts of this clone. The genes are TRBV6-2 or TRBV6-3 and TRBJ2-3, with D uncertain. Per the germline V gene, CDR1 is MNHEY and CDR2 is SVGEGT. This CDR3 is 14 amino acids long. Trimming left V 0 bases short and J 0 bases short, with 4 bases between. The CDR3 nucleotides are TGTGCCAGCAGTTACTCGACTAGCACAGATACGCAGTATTTT. It translates to CASSYSTSTDTQYF.

V usage is TRBV29-1 and J usage is TRBJ2-7; TRBD1 matches 7 bases. V gave up 7 bases and J gave up 0 bases; unmatched junction bases: 6. Germline V gene sequence: CDR1 SQVTM, CDR2 ANQGSEA. The CDR3 sequence is 13 residues long. This chain's CDR3 is CSARTGNSYEQYF. For the CDR3, the DNA is TGCAGCGCCCGGACAGGTAACTCCTACGAGCAGTACTTC.

The table lists this clone with a count of one. The V gene is TRBV27, the J gene TRBJ1-4, with 7 bases identical to TRBD1. V dropped 4 bases and J dropped 4; count of bases not matched to a gene: 3. The CDR3 has 14 amino acids. The germline CDR1 and CDR2 sequences are MNHEY and SMNVEV (reference sequence). CDR3 loop: CASSSGQLNEKLFF. In DNA form, the CDR3 reads TGTGCCAGCAGTTCGGGACAGCTTAATGAAAAACTGTTTTTT.

The chain recombines TRBV28 with TRBJ1-1; 8 bases align to TRBD1. The germline V gene encodes CDR1 MDHEN and CDR2 SYDVKM. CDR3 length equals 14 residues. The trim removed 5 bases at V and 4 bases at J, leaving 6 bases unmatched. CDR3 bases: TGTGCCAGCAGTCCCAGGGGGCTTGGCACTGAAGCTTTCTTT. Its translation: CASSPRGLGTEAFF.

The chain uses TRBV7-2 and TRBJ2-3; 13 bases match TRBD2. This CDR3 contains 16 residues. V shed 5 bases and J 4 bases; nucleotides not matched to a gene: 6. Germline-derived CDR1 and CDR2 are SGHTA and FQGNSA. CDR3 in DNA: TGTGCCAGCAGCATACTAGCGGGGGGGCCTTCAGATACGCAGTATTTT. Its protein product is CASSILAGGPSDTQYF. Using reference TRBV7-2 and TRBJ2-3 for the parts outside the CDR3, the full variable domain is GAGVSQSPSNKVTEKGKDVELRCDPISGHTALYWYRQSLGQGLEFLIYFQGNSAPDKSGLPSDRFSAERTGGSVSTLTIQRTQQEDSAVYLCASSILAGGPSDTQYFGPGTRLTVL.

This chain uses TRBV10-2 with TRBJ2-1, with 14 bases matching TRBD2. This CDR3 is built from 16 residues. Germline CDR1 WSHSY, CDR2 SAAADI. Losses at the gene ends were 0 bases for V and 8 bases for J; bases not matched to a gene: 3. CDR3: CASSESGTSGSYEQFF. DNA for the CDR3: TGCGCCAGCAGTGAGTCAGGGACTAGCGGGAGCTATGAGCAGTTCTTC.

This sequence joins TRBV30 and TRBJ1-3; unclear D gene. This CDR3 has 13 amino acids. CDR1 and CDR2 from the germline V gene are GTSNPN and SVGIG (reference sequence). Trimming stripped 0 bases from V and 0 bases from J, with 3 bases between. The CDR3 loop reads CAWSVFSGNTIYF. In nucleotides, the CDR3 is TGTGCCTGGAGTGTGTTCTCTGGAAACACCATATATTTT.

The CDR3 nucleotides are TGTGCCAGCAGCTTGGCCCGGGGGAGAGAGACCCAGTACTTC. The encoded protein is CASSLARGRETQYF. This rearrangement joins TRBV5-4 to TRBJ2-5; a possible D gene is TRBD2 (6 bases). The ends were cut back, 0 bases at V and 4 bases at J, with 10 bases in the middle. The CDR3 extends over 14 amino acids. Germline-derived CDR1 and CDR2 are SGHNT and YYREEE (reference sequence).

The genes are TRBV19 and TRBJ1-5; 7 nucleotides agree with TRBD1. Looked up from germline, CDR1 is LNHDA and CDR2 is SQIVND (reference sequence). V lost 3 bases to trimming and J lost 2 bases; unmatched junction nucleotides: 4. The CDR3 has 15 residues. The CDR3 reads CASSIVGGRNQPQHF. DNA for the CDR3: TGTGCCAGTAGTATTGTAGGGGGCCGCAATCAGCCCCAGCATTTT.

V and J are TRBV7-8 and TRBJ2-3; no clear D. The CDR3 is made up of 17 amino acids. Trimming shortened V by 1 base and J by 2 bases, and 16 bases separated the two germline ends. Germline CDR1 reads SGHVS; CDR2 reads FQNEAQ. CDR3 DNA: TGTGCCAGCAGCTTAGTTCCCCTGGGCCCAACCACAGATACGCAGTATTTT. It yields the protein CASSLVPLGPTTDTQYF. Complete variable domain (other parts from reference TRBV7-8 and TRBJ2-3): GAGVSQSPRYKVAKRGQDVALRCDPISGHVSLFWYQQALGQGPEFLTYFQNEAQLDKSGLPSDRFFAERPEGSVSTLKIQRTQQEDSAVYLCASSLVPLGPTTDTQYFGPGTRLTVL.

The chain links TRBV2 to TRBJ1-2; D not certain. CDR3 size: 13 residues. The V end was cut by 8 bases, the J end by 1 base, with 11 bases between. Germline loops: CDR1 SNHLY, CDR2 FYNNEI. The CDR3 DNA follows: TGTGCCAGCGGCCCGGACGGTAACTATGGCTACACCTTC. Its protein is CASGPDGNYGYTF.

Of note for this clone: One end of the junction varies from germline; a read error may be responsible. The chain has TRBV29-1 and TRBJ1-2; 10 bases are shared with TRBD1. The CDR3 is 17 residues long. Germline V CDR1 and CDR2: SQVTM, ANQGSEA. CDR3 loop: CSVESPRQGATNYGYTF. In DNA, the CDR3 is TGCAGCGTTGAATCCCCAAGACAGGGGGCAACTAATTATGGCTACACCTTC. Supplemented by reference TRBV29-1 and TRBJ1-2, the full variable domain reads SAVISQKPSRDICQRGTSLTIQCQVDSQVTMMFWYRQQPGQSLTLIATANQGSEATYESGFVIDKFPISRPNLTFSTLTVSNMSPEDSSIYLCSVESPRQGATNYGYTFGSGTRLTVV.

The V gene is TRBV5-6, the J gene TRBJ1-4, with D hard to call. In germline, CDR1 is SGHDT, CDR2 YYEEEE. CDR3 size: 12 residues. V was clipped by 4 bases and J by 6 bases, with 7 bases between them. CDR3 loop: CASSTGDEKLFF. The CDR3 DNA is TGTGCCAGCAGCACCGGGGATGAAAAACTGTTTTTT. Using reference TRBV5-6 and TRBJ1-4 for the parts outside the CDR3, the full variable domain is DAGVTQSPTHLIKTRGQQVTLRCSPKSGHDTVSWYQQALGQGPQFIFQYYEEEERQRGNFPDRFSGHQFPNYSSELNVNALLLGDSALYLCASSTGDEKLFFGSGTQLSVL.

The rearrangement joins TRBV5-3 to TRBJ2-2, with D maybe TRBD1 (5 bases). TRBV5-3 is annotated as an ORF whose role is uncertain. This CDR3 contains 14 residues. V lost 10 bases to trimming and J lost 4 bases, with 17 bases between them. The CDR3 DNA follows: TGTGCCGCCTCTCAGGGCGGCCTCACCGGGGAGCTGTTTTTT. Its translation: CAASQGGLTGELFF.

This clone appeared once. The chain combines TRBV6-5 with TRBJ2-3, with unresolved D. Germline V gene lookup returns CDR1 MNHEY and CDR2 SVGAGI. Between the trimmed V and J ends, which lost 2 bases and 2 bases, there was a span of 8 bases. The CDR3 covers 14 residues. CDR3 DNA sequence: TGTGCCAGCAGTTACACAGTATCCACAGATACGCAGTATTTT. This translates into CASSYTVSTDTQYF.

V usage is TRBV5-7 and J usage is TRBJ2-7; D is unresolved. TRBV5-7 is assigned to the ORF class and has an uncertain function. Between the trimmed V and J ends, which lost 0 bases and 12 bases, there was a span of 4 bases. This CDR3 comprises 9 residues. The CDR3 region has the DNA TGTGCCAGCAGCTTGGCGGGGTACTTC. It yields the protein CASSLAGYF.

The chain links TRBV28 to TRBJ1-4, with TRBD1 as a possible D gene (5 bases). The CDR3 consists of 16 residues. V was pared by 7 bases and J by 4 bases, with 19 bases between. The germline V gene encodes CDR1 MDHEN and CDR2 SYDVKM. The CDR3 DNA sequence: TGTGCCAGCAACCAAAGGGGAACAGGCCTTAATGAAAAACTGTTTTTT. It encodes CASNQRGTGLNEKLFF. Using reference TRBV28 and TRBJ1-4 for the parts outside the CDR3, the full variable domain is DVKVTQSSRYLVKRTGEKVFLECVQDMDHENMFWYRQDPGLGLRLIYFSYDVKMKEKGDIPEGYSVSREKKERFSLILESASTNQTSMYLCASNQRGTGLNEKLFFGSGTQLSVL.

CDR3 sequence: CASSFEGLAGYTF. CDR3 sequence (DNA): TGTGCCAGCAGTTTTGAGGGTTTGGCTGGCTACACCTTC. The chain is built from TRBV12-3 or TRBV12-4 and TRBJ1-2, with D uncertain. V was shortened by 3 bases and J by 7 bases, with 12 bases between the two germline ends. The CDR3 is 13 residues long.

This chain uses TRBV14 with TRBJ2-7; 11 bases fit TRBD2. The V gene end was trimmed by 4 bases and the J gene end by 3 bases; junction bases not matched to a gene: 2. The CDR3 sequence is 14 residues long. From germline, CDR1 is SGHDN and CDR2 FVKESK. CDR3 loop: CASSPGLAVYEQYF. The CDR3 region has the DNA TGTGCCAGCAGCCCGGGACTAGCGGTCTACGAGCAGTACTTC.

This clone was detected only a few times. DNA of the CDR3: TGTGCCAGCAGCGTGGCCGGACAGGGCTATGGCTACACCTTC. It translates to CASSVAGQGYGYTF. V is TRBV9 and J is TRBJ1-2; 8 bases are a match to TRBD1. Germline lookup yields CDR1 SGDLS and CDR2 YYNGEE. The CDR3 contains 14 residues. With V trimmed by 2 bases and J by 4 bases, 4 bases remained unmatched.

This chain joins TRBV3-1 (or the pseudogene TRBV3-2) and TRBJ1-3; D is ambiguous. The V gene's germline CDR1 is LGHDT and CDR2 YNNKEL (reference sequence). The germline V and J ends were trimmed by 1 base and 0 bases, with 10 bases remaining between them. The CDR3 covers 16 residues. The CDR3 reads CASSQGGSRSGNTIYF. The CDR3 region has the DNA TGTGCCAGCAGCCAAGGAGGTAGCCGCTCTGGAAACACCATATATTTT.